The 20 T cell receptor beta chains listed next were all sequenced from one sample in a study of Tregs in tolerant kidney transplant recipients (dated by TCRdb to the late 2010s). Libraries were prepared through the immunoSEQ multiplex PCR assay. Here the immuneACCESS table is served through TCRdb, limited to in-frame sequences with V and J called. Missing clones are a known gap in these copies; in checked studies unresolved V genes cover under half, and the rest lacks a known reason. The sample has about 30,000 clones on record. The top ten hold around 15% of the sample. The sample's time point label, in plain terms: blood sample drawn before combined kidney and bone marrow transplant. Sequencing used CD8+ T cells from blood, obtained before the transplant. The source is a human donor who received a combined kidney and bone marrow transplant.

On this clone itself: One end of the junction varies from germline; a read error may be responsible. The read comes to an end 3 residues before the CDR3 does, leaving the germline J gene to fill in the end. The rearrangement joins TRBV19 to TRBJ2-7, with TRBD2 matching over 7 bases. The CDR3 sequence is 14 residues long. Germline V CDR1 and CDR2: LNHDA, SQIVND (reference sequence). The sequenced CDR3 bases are TGTGCCAGTAGAATAGCGGCGGGAGTGGACGAG. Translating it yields CASRIAAGVDE. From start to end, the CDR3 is CASRIAAGVDEQYF.

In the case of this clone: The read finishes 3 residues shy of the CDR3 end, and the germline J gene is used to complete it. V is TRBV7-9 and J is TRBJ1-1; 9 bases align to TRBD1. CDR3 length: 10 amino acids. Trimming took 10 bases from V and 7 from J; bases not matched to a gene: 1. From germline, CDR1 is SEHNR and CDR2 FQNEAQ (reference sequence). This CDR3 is CATDRGEAFF. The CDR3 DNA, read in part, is TGTGCCACGGACAGGGGTGAA.

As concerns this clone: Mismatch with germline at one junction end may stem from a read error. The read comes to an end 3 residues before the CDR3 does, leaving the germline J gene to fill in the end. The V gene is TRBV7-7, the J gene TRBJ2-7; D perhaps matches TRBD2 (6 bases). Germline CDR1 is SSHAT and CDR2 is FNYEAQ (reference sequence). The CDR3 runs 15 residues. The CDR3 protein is CASSLRVGLVYEQYF. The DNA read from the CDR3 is TGTGCTAGCAGCTTACGTGTGGGACTGGTCTACGAG.

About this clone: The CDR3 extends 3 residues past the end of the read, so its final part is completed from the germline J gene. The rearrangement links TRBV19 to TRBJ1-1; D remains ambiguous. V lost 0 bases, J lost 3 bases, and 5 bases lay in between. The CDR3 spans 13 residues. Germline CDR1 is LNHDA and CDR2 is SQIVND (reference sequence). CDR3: CASSIDLYTEAFF. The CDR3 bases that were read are TGTGCCAGTAGTATAGATCTGTACACTGAA.

The sequenced part of the CDR3 DNA is TGTGCCAGCAGCTTGGCGGTCCATGAG. This gives the protein CASSLAVHE. The whole CDR3 region reads CASSLAVHEQFF. The V and J genes are TRBV5-4 and TRBJ2-1, with no clear D. The DNA ends 3 residues before the CDR3 does, and the rest of the CDR3 is filled in from the germline J gene. In germline, CDR1 is SGHNT, CDR2 YYREEE (reference sequence). With 0 bases removed from V and 8 bases from J, the gap between germline ends came to 6 bases. The CDR3 is made up of 12 amino acids.

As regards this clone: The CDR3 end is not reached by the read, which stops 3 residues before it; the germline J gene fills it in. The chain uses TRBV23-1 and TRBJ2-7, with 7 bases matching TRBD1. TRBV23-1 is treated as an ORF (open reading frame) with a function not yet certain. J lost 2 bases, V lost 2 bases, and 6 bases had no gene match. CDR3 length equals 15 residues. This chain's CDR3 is CASSQIQGVPYEQYF. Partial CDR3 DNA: TGCGCCAGCAGTCAAATCCAGGGGGTTCCCTACGAG.

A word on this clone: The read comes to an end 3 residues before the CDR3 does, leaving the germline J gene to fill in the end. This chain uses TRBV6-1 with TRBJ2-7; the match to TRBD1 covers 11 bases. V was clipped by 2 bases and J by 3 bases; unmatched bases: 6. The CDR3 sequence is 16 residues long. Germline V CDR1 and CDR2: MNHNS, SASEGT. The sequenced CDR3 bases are TGTGCCAGCAGTGAATCACGGACAGGGGGCTTCTACGAG. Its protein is CASSESRTGGFYE. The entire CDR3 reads CASSESRTGGFYEQYF.

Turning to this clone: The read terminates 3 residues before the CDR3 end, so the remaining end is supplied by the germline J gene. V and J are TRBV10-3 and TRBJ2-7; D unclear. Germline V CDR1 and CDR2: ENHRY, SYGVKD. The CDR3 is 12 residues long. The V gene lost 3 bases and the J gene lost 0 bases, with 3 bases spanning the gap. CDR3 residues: CAISDSSYEQYF. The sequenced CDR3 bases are TGTGCCATCAGTGACAGCTCCTACGAG.

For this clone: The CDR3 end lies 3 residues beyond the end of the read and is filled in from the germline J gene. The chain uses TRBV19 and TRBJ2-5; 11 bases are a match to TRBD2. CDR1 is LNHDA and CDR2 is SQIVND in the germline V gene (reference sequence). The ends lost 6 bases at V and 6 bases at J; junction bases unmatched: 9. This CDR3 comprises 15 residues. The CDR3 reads CASSLTSGSGKTQYF. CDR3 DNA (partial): TGTGCCAGTAGCCTAACTAGCGGGAGTGGAAAGACC.

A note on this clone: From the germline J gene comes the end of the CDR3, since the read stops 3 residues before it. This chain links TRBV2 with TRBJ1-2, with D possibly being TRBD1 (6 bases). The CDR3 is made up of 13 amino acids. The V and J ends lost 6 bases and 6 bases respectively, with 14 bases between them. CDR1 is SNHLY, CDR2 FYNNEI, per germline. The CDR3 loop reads CASSADRNDGYTF. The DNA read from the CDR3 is TGTGCCAGCAGCGCCGACAGGAACGATGGC.

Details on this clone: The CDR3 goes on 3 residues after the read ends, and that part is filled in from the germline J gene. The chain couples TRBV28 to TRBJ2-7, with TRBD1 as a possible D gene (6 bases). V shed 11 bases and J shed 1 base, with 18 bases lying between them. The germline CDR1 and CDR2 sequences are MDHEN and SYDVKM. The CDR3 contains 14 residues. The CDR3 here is CASKKQGRSYEQYF. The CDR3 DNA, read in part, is TGTGCCTCCAAAAAGCAGGGGCGTTCCTACGAG.

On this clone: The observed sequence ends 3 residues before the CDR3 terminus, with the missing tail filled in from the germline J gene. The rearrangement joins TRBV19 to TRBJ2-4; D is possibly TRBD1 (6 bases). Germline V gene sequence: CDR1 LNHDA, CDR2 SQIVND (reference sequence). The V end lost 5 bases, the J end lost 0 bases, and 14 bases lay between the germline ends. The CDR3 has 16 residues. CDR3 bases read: TGTGCCAGTAGTTCCCCAGGGGATCTAGCCAAAAACATT. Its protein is CASSSPGDLAKNI. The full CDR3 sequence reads CASSSPGDLAKNIQYF. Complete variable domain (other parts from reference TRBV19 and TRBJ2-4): DGGITQSPKYLFRKEGQNVTLSCEQNLNHDAMYWYRQDPGQGLRLIYYSQIVNDFQKGDIAEGYSVSREKKESFPLTVTSAQKNPTAFYLCASSSPGDLAKNIQYFGAGTRLSVL.

The sequenced part of the CDR3 DNA is TGTGCCAGCAGTTTAAAAACTAGCGGGAGAAGATACGAG. Its protein is CASSLKTSGRRYE. The CDR3, in full, reads CASSLKTSGRRYEQYF. The chain couples TRBV28 to TRBJ2-7; TRBD2 matches at 11 bases. The CDR3 end falls 3 residues outside the read, so it is completed with the germline J gene. CDR3 length: 16 amino acids. The trim removed 2 bases at V and 4 bases at J, leaving 7 bases unmatched. CDR1 and CDR2 (germline): MDHEN, SYDVKM.

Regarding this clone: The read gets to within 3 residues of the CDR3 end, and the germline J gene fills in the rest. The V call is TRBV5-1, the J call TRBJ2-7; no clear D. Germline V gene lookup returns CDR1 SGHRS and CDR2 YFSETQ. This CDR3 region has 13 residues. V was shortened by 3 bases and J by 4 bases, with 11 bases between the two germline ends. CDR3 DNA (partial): TGCGCCAGCAGCTACATCTCCAATTACGAG. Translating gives CASSYISNYE. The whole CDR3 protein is CASSYISNYEQYF.

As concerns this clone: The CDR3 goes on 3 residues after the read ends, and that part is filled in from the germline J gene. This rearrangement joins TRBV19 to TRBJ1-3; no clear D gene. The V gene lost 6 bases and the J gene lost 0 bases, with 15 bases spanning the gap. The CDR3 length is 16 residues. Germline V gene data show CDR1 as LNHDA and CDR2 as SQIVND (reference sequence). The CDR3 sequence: CASSTRSTVSGNTIYF. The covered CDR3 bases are TGTGCCAGTAGCACCCGATCCACAGTCTCTGGAAACACC. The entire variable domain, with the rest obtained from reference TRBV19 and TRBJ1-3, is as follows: DGGITQSPKYLFRKEGQNVTLSCEQNLNHDAMYWYRQDPGQGLRLIYYSQIVNDFQKGDIAEGYSVSREKKESFPLTVTSAQKNPTAFYLCASSTRSTVSGNTIYFGEGSWLTVV.

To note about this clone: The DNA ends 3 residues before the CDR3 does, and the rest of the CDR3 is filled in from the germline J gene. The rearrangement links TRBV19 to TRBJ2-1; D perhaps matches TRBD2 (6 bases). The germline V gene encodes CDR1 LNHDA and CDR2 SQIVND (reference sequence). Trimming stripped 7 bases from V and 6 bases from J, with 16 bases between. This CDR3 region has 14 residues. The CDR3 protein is CASTPGGPGNEQFF. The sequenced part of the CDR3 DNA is TGTGCCAGTACCCCCGGAGGGCCAGGCAATGAG.

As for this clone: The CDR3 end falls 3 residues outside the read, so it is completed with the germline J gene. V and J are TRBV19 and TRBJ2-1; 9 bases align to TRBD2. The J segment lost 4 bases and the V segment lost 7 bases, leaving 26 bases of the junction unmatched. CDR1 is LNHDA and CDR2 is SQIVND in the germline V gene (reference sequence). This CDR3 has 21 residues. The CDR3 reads CASTPGLLVAGVSTFYNEQFF. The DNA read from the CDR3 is TGTGCCAGTACCCCTGGGTTACTGGTAGCGGGAGTTTCTACGTTTTACAATGAG.

CDR3 DNA (partial): TGTGCCAGCAGTGTACGGTTTGCAACTAATGAAAAA. Protein product: CASSVRFATNEK. The entire CDR3 protein reads CASSVRFATNEKLFF. V and J are TRBV6-1 and TRBJ1-4; D is uncertain. The read halts 3 residues ahead of the CDR3 end, with the missing end drawn from the germline J gene. Germline CDR1 MNHNS, CDR2 SASEGT. CDR3 length: 15 amino acids. V was pared by 4 bases and J by 0 bases, with 9 bases between.

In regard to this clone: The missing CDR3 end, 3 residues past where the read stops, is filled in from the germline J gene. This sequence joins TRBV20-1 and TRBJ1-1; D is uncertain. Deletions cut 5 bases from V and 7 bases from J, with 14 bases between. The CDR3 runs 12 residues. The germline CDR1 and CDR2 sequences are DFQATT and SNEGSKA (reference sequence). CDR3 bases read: TGCAGTGCTCTCCCTCACTCCTTTGAA. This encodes CSALPHSFE. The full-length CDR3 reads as CSALPHSFEAFF.

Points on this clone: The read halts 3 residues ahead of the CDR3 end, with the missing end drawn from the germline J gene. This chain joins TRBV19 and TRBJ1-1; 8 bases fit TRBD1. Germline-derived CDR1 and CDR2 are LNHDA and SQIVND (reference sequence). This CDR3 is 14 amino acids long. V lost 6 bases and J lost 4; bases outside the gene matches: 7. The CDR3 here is CASRDRGEGTEAFF. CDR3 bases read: TGTGCCAGTAGAGACAGGGGCGAGGGCACTGAA.